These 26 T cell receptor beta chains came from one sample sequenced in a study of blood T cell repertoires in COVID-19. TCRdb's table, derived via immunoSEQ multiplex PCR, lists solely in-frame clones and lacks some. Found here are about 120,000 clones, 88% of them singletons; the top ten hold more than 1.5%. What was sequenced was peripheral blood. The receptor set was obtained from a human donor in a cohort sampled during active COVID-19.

The CDR3, as DNA: TGTGCCAGCAGTTCCAGGGTGGGCTATCAGCCCCAGCATTTT. This codes for CASSSRVGYQPQHF. The chain links TRBV6-2 or TRBV6-3 to TRBJ1-5, with a tentative D call TRBD1 (5 bases). CDR1 is MNHEY and CDR2 is SVGEGT in the germline V gene. Trimming shortened V by 4 bases and J by 5 bases, and 12 bases separated the two germline ends. The CDR3 sequence is 14 residues long.

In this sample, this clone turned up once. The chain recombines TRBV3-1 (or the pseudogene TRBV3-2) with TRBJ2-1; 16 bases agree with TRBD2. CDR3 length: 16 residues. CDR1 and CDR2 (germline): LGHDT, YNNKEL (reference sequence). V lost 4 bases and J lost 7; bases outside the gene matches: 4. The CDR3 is CASSRGTSGRGNEQFF. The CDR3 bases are TGTGCCAGCAGCCGCGGGACTAGCGGGAGGGGGAATGAGCAGTTCTTC.

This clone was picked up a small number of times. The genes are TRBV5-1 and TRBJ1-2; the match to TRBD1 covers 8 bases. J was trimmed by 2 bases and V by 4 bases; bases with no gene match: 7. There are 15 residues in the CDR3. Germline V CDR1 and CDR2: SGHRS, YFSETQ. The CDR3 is CASSPTGDANYGYTF. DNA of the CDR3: TGCGCCAGCAGCCCGACAGGGGACGCAAACTATGGCTACACCTTC. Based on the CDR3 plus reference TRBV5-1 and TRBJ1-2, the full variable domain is KAGVTQTPRYLIKTRGQQVTLSCSPISGHRSVSWYQQTPGQGLQFLFEYFSETQRNKGNFPGRFSGRQFSNSRSEMNVSTLELGDSALYLCASSPTGDANYGYTFGSGTRLTVV.

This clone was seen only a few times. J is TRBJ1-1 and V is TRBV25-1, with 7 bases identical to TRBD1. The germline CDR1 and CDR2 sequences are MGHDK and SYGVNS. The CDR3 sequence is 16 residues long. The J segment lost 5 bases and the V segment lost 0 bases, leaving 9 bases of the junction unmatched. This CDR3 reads CASSEYVRETGTEAFF. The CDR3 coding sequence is TGTGCCAGCAGTGAATACGTTAGGGAGACAGGGACTGAAGCTTTCTTT.

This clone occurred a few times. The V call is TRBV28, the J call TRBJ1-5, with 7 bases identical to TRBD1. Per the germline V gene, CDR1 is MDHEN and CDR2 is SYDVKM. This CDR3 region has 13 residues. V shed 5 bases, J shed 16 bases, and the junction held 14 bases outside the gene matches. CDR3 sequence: CASSPPRGHPSHF. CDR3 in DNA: TGTGCCAGCAGTCCCCCTAGGGGGCATCCGTCCCATTTT.

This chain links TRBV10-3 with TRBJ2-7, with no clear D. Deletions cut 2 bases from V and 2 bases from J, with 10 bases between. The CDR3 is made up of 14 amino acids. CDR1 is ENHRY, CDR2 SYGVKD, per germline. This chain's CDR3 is CAISELGRTYEQYF. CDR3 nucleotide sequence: TGTGCCATCAGTGAGCTGGGCAGAACCTACGAGCAGTACTTC.

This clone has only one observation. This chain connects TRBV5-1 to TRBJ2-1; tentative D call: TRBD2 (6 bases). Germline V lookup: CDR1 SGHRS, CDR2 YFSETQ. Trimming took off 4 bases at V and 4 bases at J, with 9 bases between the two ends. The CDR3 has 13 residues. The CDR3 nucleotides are TGCGCCAGCAGCCCGGAGGGTTACAATGAGCAGTTCTTC. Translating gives CASSPEGYNEQFF. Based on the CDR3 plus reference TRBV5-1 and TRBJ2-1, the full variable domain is KAGVTQTPRYLIKTRGQQVTLSCSPISGHRSVSWYQQTPGQGLQFLFEYFSETQRNKGNFPGRFSGRQFSNSRSEMNVSTLELGDSALYLCASSPEGYNEQFFGPGTRLTVL.

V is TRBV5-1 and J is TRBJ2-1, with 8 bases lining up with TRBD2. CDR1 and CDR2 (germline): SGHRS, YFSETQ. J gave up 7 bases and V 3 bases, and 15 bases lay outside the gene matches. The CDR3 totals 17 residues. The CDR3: CASSSQILSGGANEQFF. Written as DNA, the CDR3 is TGCGCCAGCAGCTCCCAGATCTTGAGCGGGGGAGCTAATGAGCAGTTCTTC.

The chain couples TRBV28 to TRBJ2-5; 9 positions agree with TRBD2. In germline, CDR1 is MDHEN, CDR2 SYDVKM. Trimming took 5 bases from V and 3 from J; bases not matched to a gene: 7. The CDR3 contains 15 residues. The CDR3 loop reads CASSPAGGGEETQYF. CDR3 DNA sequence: TGTGCCAGCAGTCCTGCGGGAGGGGGGGAAGAGACCCAGTACTTC.

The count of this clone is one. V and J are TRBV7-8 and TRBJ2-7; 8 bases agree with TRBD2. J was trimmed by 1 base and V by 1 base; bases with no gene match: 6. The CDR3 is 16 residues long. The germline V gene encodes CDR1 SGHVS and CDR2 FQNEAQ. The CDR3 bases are TGTGCCAGCAGCTTAGTCACGGGAGGGAAATCCTACGAGCAGTACTTC. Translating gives CASSLVTGGKSYEQYF.

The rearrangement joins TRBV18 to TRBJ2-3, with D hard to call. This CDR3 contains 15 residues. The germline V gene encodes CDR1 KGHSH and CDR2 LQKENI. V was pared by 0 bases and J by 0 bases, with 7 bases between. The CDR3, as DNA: TGTGCCAGCTCACCACCTAGCCTTAGCACAGATACGCAGTATTTT. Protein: CASSPPSLSTDTQYF.

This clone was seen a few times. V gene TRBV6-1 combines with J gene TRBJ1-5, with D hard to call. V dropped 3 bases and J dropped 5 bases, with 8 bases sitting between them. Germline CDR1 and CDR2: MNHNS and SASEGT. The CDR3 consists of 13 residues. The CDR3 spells CASSDQRDQPQHF. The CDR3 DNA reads TGTGCCAGCAGTGACCAGAGGGATCAGCCCCAGCATTTT.

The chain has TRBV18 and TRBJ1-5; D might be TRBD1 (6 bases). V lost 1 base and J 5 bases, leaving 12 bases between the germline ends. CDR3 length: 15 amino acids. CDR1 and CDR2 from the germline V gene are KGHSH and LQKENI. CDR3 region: CASSPQGDVDQPQHF. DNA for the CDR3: TGTGCCAGCTCACCACAGGGGGACGTCGATCAGCCCCAGCATTTT.

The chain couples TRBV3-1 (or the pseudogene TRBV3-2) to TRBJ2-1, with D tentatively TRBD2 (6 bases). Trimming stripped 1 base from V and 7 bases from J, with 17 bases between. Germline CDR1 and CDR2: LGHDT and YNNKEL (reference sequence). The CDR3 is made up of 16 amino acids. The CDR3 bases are TGTGCCAGCAGCCAAGGATTTCGGGAGCCTGGGAATGAGCAGTTCTTC. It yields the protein CASSQGFREPGNEQFF.

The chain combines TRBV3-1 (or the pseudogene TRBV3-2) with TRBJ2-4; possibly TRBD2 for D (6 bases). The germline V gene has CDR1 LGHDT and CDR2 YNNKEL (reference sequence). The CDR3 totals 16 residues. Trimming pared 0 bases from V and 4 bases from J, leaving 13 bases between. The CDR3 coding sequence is TGTGCCAGCAGCCAAGAGGTGGCTAGCGAAAAAAACATTCAGTACTTC. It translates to CASSQEVASEKNIQYF.

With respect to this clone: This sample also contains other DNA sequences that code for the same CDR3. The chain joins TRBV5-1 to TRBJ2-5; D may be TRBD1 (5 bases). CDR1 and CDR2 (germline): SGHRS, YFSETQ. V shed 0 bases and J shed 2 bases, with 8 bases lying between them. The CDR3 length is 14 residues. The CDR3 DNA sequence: TGCGCCAGCAGCTTGGGGACACTGCAAGAGACCCAGTACTTC. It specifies CASSLGTLQETQYF.

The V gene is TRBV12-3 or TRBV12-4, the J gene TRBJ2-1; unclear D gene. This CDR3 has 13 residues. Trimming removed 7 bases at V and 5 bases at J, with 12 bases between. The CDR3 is CASTPARNNEQFF. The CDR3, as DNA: TGTGCCAGCACTCCCGCCAGGAACAATGAGCAGTTCTTC.

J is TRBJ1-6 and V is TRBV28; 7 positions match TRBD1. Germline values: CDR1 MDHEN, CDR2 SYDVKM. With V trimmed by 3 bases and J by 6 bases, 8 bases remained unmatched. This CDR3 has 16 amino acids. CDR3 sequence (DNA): TGTGCCAGCAGTTTTCAGGGACAGATTAGTAATTCACCCCTCCACTTT. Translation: CASSFQGQISNSPLHF. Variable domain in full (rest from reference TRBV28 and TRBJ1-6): DVKVTQSSRYLVKRTGEKVFLECVQDMDHENMFWYRQDPGLGLRLIYFSYDVKMKEKGDIPEGYSVSREKKERFSLILESASTNQTSMYLCASSFQGQISNSPLHFGNGTRLTVT.

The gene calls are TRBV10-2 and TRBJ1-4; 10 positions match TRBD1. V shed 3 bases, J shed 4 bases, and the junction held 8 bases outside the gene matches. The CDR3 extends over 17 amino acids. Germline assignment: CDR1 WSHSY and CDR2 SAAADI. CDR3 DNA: TGCGCCAGCAGTGACCCGGGACAGGGGTTAATTAATGAAAAACTGTTTTTT. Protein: CASSDPGQGLINEKLFF.

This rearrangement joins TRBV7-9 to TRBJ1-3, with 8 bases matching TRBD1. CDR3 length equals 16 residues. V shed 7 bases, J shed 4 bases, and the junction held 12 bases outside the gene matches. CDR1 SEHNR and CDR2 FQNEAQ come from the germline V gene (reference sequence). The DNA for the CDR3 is TGTGCCAGCACGCGGGGGACAGGTGCGGAAGGAAACACCATATATTTT. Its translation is CASTRGTGAEGNTIYF.

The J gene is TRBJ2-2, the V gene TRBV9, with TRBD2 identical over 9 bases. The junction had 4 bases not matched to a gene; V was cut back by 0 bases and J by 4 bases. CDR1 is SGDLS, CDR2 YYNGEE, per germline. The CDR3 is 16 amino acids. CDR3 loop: CASSVASGVGTGELFF. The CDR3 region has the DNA TGTGCCAGCAGCGTAGCTAGCGGGGTTGGCACCGGGGAGCTGTTTTTT. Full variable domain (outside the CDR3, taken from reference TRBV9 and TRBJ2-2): DSGVTQTPKHLITATGQRVTLRCSPRSGDLSVYWYQQSLDQGLQFLIQYYNGEERAKGNILERFSAQQFPDLHSELNLSSLELGDSALYFCASSVASGVGTGELFFGEGSRLTVL.

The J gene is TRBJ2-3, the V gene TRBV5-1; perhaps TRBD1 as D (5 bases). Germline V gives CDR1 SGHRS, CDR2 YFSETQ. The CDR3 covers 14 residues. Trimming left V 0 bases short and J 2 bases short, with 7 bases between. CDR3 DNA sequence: TGCGCCAGCAGCTTGGGGGGCGCCACAGATACGCAGTATTTT. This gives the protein CASSLGGATDTQYF.

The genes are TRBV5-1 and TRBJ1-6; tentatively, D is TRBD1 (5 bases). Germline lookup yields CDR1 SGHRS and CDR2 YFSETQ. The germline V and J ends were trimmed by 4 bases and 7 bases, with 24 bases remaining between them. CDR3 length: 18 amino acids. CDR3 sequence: CASSPAVAGPYMNSPLHF. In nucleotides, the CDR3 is TGCGCCAGCAGCCCGGCTGTGGCAGGGCCTTACATGAATTCACCCCTCCACTTT.

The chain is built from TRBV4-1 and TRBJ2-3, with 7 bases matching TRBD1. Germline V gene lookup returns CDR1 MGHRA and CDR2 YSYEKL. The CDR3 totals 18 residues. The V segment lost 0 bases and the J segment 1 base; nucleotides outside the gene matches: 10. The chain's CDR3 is CASSQEFRTGVRTDTQYF. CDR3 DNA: TGCGCCAGCAGCCAAGAGTTCCGGACAGGAGTACGCACAGATACGCAGTATTTT.

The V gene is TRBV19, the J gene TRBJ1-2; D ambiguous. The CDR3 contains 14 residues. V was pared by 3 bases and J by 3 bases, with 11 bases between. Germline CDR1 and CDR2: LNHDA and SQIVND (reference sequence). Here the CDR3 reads CASSIRREDYGYTF. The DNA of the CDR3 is TGTGCCAGTAGTATTAGGAGGGAAGACTATGGCTACACCTTC.

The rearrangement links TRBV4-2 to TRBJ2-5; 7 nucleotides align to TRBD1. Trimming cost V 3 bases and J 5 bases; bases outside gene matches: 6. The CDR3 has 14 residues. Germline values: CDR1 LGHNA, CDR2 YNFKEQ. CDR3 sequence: CASSQEDRVETQYF. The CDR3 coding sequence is TGTGCCAGCAGCCAGGAAGACAGGGTCGAGACCCAGTACTTC.